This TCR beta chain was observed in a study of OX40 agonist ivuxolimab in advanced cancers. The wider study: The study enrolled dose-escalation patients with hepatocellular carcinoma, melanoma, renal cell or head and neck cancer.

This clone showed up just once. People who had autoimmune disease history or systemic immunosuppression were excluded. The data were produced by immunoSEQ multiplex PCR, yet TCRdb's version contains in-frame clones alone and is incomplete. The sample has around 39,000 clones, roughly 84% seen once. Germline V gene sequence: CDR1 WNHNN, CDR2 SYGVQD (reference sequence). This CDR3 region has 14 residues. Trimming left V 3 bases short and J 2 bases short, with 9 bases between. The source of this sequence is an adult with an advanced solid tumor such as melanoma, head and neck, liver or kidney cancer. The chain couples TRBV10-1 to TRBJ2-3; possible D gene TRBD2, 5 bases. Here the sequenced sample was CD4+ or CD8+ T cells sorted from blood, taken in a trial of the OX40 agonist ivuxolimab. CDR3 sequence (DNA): TGCGCCAGCAGTGATCTAGCCTCCACAGATACGCAGTATTTT. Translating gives CASSDLASTDTQYF.